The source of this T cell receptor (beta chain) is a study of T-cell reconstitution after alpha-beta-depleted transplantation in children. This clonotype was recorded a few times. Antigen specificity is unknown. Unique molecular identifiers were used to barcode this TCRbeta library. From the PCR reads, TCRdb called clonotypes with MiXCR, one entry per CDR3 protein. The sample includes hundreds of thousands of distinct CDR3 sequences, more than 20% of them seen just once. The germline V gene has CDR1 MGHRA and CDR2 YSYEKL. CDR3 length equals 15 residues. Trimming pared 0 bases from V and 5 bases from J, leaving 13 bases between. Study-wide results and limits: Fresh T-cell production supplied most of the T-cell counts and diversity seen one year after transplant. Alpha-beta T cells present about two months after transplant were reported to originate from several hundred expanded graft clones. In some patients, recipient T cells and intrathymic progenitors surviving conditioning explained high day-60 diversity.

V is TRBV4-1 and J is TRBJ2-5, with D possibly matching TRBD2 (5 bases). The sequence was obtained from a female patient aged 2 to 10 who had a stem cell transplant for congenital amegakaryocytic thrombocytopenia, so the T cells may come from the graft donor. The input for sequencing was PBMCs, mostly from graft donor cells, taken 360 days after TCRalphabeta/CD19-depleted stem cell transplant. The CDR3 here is CASSQELEGRETQYF. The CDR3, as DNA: TGCGCCAGCAGCCAAGAATTAGAGGGTAGGGAGACCCAGTACTTC.